The 27 T cell receptor beta chains reported below all come from one sample, sequenced in a study of cytomegalovirus exposure and HLA in healthy donors. The PCR ran on 60 Vbeta and 13 Jbeta primers. Sequenced by immunoSEQ multiplex PCR; TCRdb stores in-frame clones only, minus some. This sample contains fewer than 150,000 clones. The source material was PBMCs. The receptors here all came from a woman between 55 and 75 years old in good health and CMV-seronegative.

The chain combines TRBV30 with TRBJ2-7, with 13 nucleotides matching TRBD2. The J segment lost 9 bases and the V segment lost 1 base, leaving 15 bases of the junction unmatched. CDR1 and CDR2 from the germline V gene are GTSNPN and SVGIG (reference sequence). The CDR3 extends over 17 amino acids. This CDR3 reads CAWSAGGLAGVAGGQYF. In DNA, the CDR3 is TGTGCCTGGAGTGCAGGTGGACTAGCGGGGGTAGCCGGGGGGCAGTACTTC.

The gene calls are TRBV4-1 and TRBJ2-2; 12 bases match TRBD2. This CDR3 has 16 residues. Trimming cost V 6 bases and J 1 base; bases outside gene matches: 3. Germline loops: CDR1 MGHRA, CDR2 YSYEKL. Here the CDR3 reads CASRRLAGENTGELFF. The CDR3 nucleotides read TGCGCCAGCAGGAGACTAGCGGGAGAGAACACCGGGGAGCTGTTTTTT.

This chain joins TRBV5-4 and TRBJ1-1; TRBD1 agrees at 9 bases. Germline CDR1 is SGHNT and CDR2 is YYREEE (reference sequence). This CDR3 has 15 amino acids. The ends lost 4 bases at V and 5 bases at J; junction bases unmatched: 9. The CDR3 sequence is CASSAANRGRTEAFF. CDR3 bases: TGTGCCAGCAGCGCCGCAAACAGGGGGCGGACTGAAGCTTTCTTT.

This rearrangement joins TRBV2 to TRBJ2-1, with TRBD2 matching 11 bases. Germline V gene lookup returns CDR1 SNHLY and CDR2 FYNNEI. This CDR3 is 16 amino acids long. V was pared by 4 bases and J by 3 bases, with 5 bases of the junction left unmatched. DNA for the CDR3: TGTGCCAGCAGTGGCCAGACTAGCGGGGTCTACAATGAGCAGTTCTTC. Protein: CASSGQTSGVYNEQFF.

The chain links TRBV14 to TRBJ2-2; 14 nucleotides align to TRBD2. CDR3 size: 17 residues. Germline CDR1 reads SGHDN; CDR2 reads FVKESK. After removal of 2 bases from V and 6 bases from J, the junction contained 5 bases not matched to a gene. CDR3 sequence reads: CASSQPGLAGVAGELFF. The DNA for the CDR3 is TGTGCCAGCAGCCAACCGGGACTAGCGGGAGTAGCCGGGGAGCTGTTTTTT.

The chain combines TRBV6-1 with TRBJ1-5; TRBD1 is a possible D gene (6 bases). The CDR3 spans 15 residues. Germline CDR1 and CDR2: MNHNS and SASEGT. V lost 2 bases, J lost 4 bases, and 12 bases lay in between. This CDR3 reads CASSEWGGANQPQHF. The CDR3 nucleotides read TGTGCCAGCAGTGAATGGGGGGGGGCGAATCAGCCCCAGCATTTT.

CDR3 in DNA: TGTGCCAGCAGCTTCCTAGCGGGGGGGGCCGGAGATGAGCAGTTCTTC. Amino acid sequence: CASSFLAGGAGDEQFF. This chain links TRBV7-9 with TRBJ2-1; 12 bases map to TRBD2. In germline, CDR1 is SEHNR, CDR2 FQNEAQ (reference sequence). CDR3 length equals 16 residues. The V gene end was trimmed by 3 bases and the J gene end by 8 bases; junction bases not matched to a gene: 8.

The rearrangement links TRBV6-5 to TRBJ2-1; no clear D gene. Trimming stripped 2 bases from V and 5 bases from J, with 13 bases between. This CDR3 contains 15 residues. The germline CDR1 and CDR2 sequences are MNHEY and SVGAGI. For the CDR3, the DNA is TGTGCCAGCAGTTACCTCTCAAGGAGAGACAATGAGCAGTTCTTC. This codes for CASSYLSRRDNEQFF.

The chain recombines TRBV5-1 with TRBJ2-3, with D uncertain. Germline V gene lookup returns CDR1 SGHRS and CDR2 YFSETQ. V was trimmed by 0 bases and J by 0 bases, leaving 5 bases between them. This CDR3 region has 14 residues. The CDR3 sequence: CASSLGESTDTQYF. The CDR3 DNA is TGCGCCAGCAGCTTGGGTGAGAGCACAGATACGCAGTATTTT.

The chain uses TRBV7-8 and TRBJ1-5; 7 bases are shared with TRBD1. V shed 5 bases, J shed 6 bases, and the junction held 13 bases outside the gene matches. CDR1 and CDR2 (germline): SGHVS, FQNEAQ. The CDR3 length is 16 residues. The CDR3 DNA follows: TGTGCCAGCAGCCCCGGACCTCAGGGGGTATTTCAGCCCCAGCATTTT. Its translation is CASSPGPQGVFQPQHF.

V and J are TRBV4-1 and TRBJ2-5; 13 positions agree with TRBD2. The tail of the sequence fits TRBJ2-7 better, so the J call may be wrong. The CDR3 spans 15 residues. Per germline, CDR1 MGHRA and CDR2 YSYEKL. Written as DNA, the CDR3 is TGCGCCAGCAGCCATCTACTAGCGGGGGGGTACGAGCAGTACTTC. It encodes CASSHLLAGGYEQYF.

V usage is TRBV6-1 and J usage is TRBJ1-5; D uncertain. The CDR3 loop spans 13 amino acids. Germline CDR1 reads MNHNS; CDR2 reads SASEGT. Trimming took 4 bases from V and 6 from J, leaving 10 bases between them. The CDR3 nucleotides are TGTGCCAGCAGTGGCGTCTTCGGTCAGCCCCAGCATTTT. Translation gives CASSGVFGQPQHF.

This rearrangement joins TRBV10-3 to TRBJ2-2; TRBD2 is a possible D gene (6 bases). The CDR3 runs 14 residues. Germline V gene sequence: CDR1 ENHRY, CDR2 SYGVKD. Trimming removed 8 bases at V and 2 bases at J, with 12 bases between. The CDR3 loop is CAIPLGTNTGELFF. CDR3 sequence (DNA): TGTGCCATCCCCCTCGGGACTAACACCGGGGAGCTGTTTTTT.

CDR3 nucleotide sequence: TGCGCCAGCAGCCAAGTATCGTGGCGGGGGGGCACAGATACGCAGTATTTT. It is translated as CASSQVSWRGGTDTQYF. The V and J genes are TRBV4-1 and TRBJ2-3; 8 bases align to TRBD2. With 1 base clipped from V and 1 base from J, the junction kept 7 bases outside the gene matches. Germline assignment: CDR1 MGHRA and CDR2 YSYEKL. This CDR3 has 17 amino acids.

The chain joins TRBV7-9 to TRBJ2-5, with 8 nucleotides matching TRBD1. The tail of the sequence fits TRBJ2-7 better, so the J call may be wrong. Germline V gene lookup returns CDR1 SEHNR and CDR2 FQNEAQ (reference sequence). The CDR3 is 15 amino acids. The CDR3 DNA is TGTGCCAGCAGCTTAGGCCGGGACAGGTCCTACGAGCAGTACTTC. The encoded protein is CASSLGRDRSYEQYF.

The rearrangement joins TRBV7-9 to TRBJ1-1; weak D call: TRBD1 (6 bases). The V end lost 4 bases, the J end lost 2 bases, and 11 bases lay between the germline ends. Germline V gene sequence: CDR1 SEHNR, CDR2 FQNEAQ (reference sequence). The CDR3 is 14 residues long. The CDR3 DNA is TGTGCCAGCAGCTCCAGGGGTGGCAACACTGAAGCTTTCTTT. Translation gives CASSSRGGNTEAFF.

This chain links TRBV6-5 with TRBJ1-6; D might be TRBD1 (6 bases). Germline CDR1 is MNHEY and CDR2 is SVGAGI. V lost 6 bases and J 7 bases, leaving 13 bases between the germline ends. The CDR3 extends over 14 amino acids. The CDR3 bases are TGTGCCAGCAGACCTCAGGGGAACAATTCACCCCTCCACTTT. Translated, it gives CASRPQGNNSPLHF.

V gene TRBV11-2 combines with J gene TRBJ2-2; the match to TRBD2 covers 9 bases. Germline-derived CDR1 and CDR2 are SGHAT and FQNNGV. J was trimmed by 5 bases and V by 7 bases; bases with no gene match: 11. This CDR3 has 16 residues. The CDR3 DNA is TGTGCCAGCACCACGCCAGAGCGGGAGGCAACCGGGGAGCTGTTTTTT. Its translation: CASTTPEREATGELFF. Variable domain in full (rest from reference TRBV11-2 and TRBJ2-2): EAGVAQSPRYKIIEKRQSVAFWCNPISGHATLYWYQQILGQGPKLLIQFQNNGVVDDSQLPKDRFSAERLKGVDSTLKIQPAKLEDSAVYLCASTTPEREATGELFFGEGSRLTVL.

The chain recombines TRBV7-9 with TRBJ1-2; D uncertain. The CDR3 runs to 17 residues. V was shortened by 5 bases and J by 0 bases, with 19 bases between the two germline ends. CDR1 is SEHNR, CDR2 FQNEAQ, per germline (reference sequence). CDR3 protein: CASSHTTPRLANYGYTF. The CDR3, as DNA: TGTGCCAGCAGCCACACGACGCCCCGTCTAGCTAACTATGGCTACACCTTC.

This chain links TRBV5-6 with TRBJ1-1; 7 positions match TRBD1. Per the germline V gene, CDR1 is SGHDT and CDR2 is YYEEEE. The CDR3 sequence is 13 residues long. J was trimmed by 7 bases and V by 4 bases; bases with no gene match: 7. The CDR3 region is CASSNAGGIEAFF. CDR3 nucleotides: TGTGCCAGCAGCAATGCAGGGGGTATTGAAGCTTTCTTT.

V and J are TRBV11-2 and TRBJ2-7; possible D gene TRBD1, 6 bases. Trimming pared 2 bases from V and 2 bases from J, leaving 13 bases between. Germline CDR1 reads SGHAT; CDR2 reads FQNNGV. CDR3 size: 15 residues. CDR3 in DNA: TGTGCCAGCAGCTTATCCCCACAGGGAACCTACGAGCAGTACTTC. Translation gives CASSLSPQGTYEQYF. Drawing the rest from reference TRBV11-2 and TRBJ2-7, the complete variable domain is EAGVAQSPRYKIIEKRQSVAFWCNPISGHATLYWYQQILGQGPKLLIQFQNNGVVDDSQLPKDRFSAERLKGVDSTLKIQPAKLEDSAVYLCASSLSPQGTYEQYFGPGTRLTVT.

The rearrangement joins TRBV7-9 to TRBJ1-2; 9 nucleotides agree with TRBD1. The trim removed 3 bases at V and 6 bases at J, leaving 5 bases unmatched. This CDR3 is 14 amino acids long. Germline CDR1 SEHNR, CDR2 FQNEAQ (reference sequence). CDR3 protein: CASSLAQGADGYTF. The CDR3 DNA reads as TGTGCCAGCAGCTTGGCACAGGGGGCGGATGGCTACACCTTC. The entire variable domain, with the rest obtained from reference TRBV7-9 and TRBJ1-2, is as follows: DTGVSQNPRHKITKRGQNVTFRCDPISEHNRLYWYRQTLGQGPEFLTYFQNEAQLEKSRLLSDRFSAERPKGSFSTLEIQRTEQGDSAMYLCASSLAQGADGYTFGSGTRLTVV.

The chain is built from TRBV27 and TRBJ2-7, with a possible D match to TRBD1 (6 bases). Trimming removed 3 bases from V and 2 bases from J, with 8 bases in between. This CDR3 comprises 13 residues. The germline V gene has CDR1 MNHEY and CDR2 SMNVEV (reference sequence). CDR3 in amino acids: CASSFGDTYEQYF. The CDR3 DNA reads as TGTGCCAGCAGTTTTGGGGACACCTACGAGCAGTACTTC.

This sequence joins TRBV11-2 and TRBJ1-1, with D hard to call. From germline, CDR1 is SGHAT and CDR2 FQNNGV. Deletions cut 0 bases from V and 7 bases from J, with 6 bases between. There are 12 residues in the CDR3. The CDR3 loop is CASSLDESEAFF. Here the CDR3 DNA reads TGTGCCAGCAGCTTAGATGAGAGTGAAGCTTTCTTT.

The chain combines TRBV28 with TRBJ1-2, with TRBD1 as a possible D gene (6 bases). V was shortened by 6 bases and J by 6 bases, with 26 bases between the two germline ends. The CDR3 runs to 17 residues. Germline V CDR1 and CDR2: MDHEN, SYDVKM. CDR3 bases: TGTGCCAGCAGACCCTCCCCCCGTCGGCGCAGGGGTCATGGCTACACCTTC. Translation: CASRPSPRRRRGHGYTF.

The chain links TRBV7-2 to TRBJ2-1; D perhaps matches TRBD2 (6 bases). In germline, CDR1 is SGHTA, CDR2 FQGNSA. This CDR3 comprises 13 residues. V lost 1 base and J 9 bases, leaving 10 bases between the germline ends. CDR3 DNA sequence: TGTGCCAGCAGCTTAGGCGGGACGGTTGAGCAGTTCTTC. Encoded protein: CASSLGGTVEQFF.

V is TRBV4-2 and J is TRBJ2-7; 9 nucleotides match TRBD2. This CDR3 spans 15 amino acids. The germline gives CDR1 LGHNA, CDR2 YNFKEQ. The V segment lost 4 bases and the J segment 3 bases; nucleotides outside the gene matches: 7. The CDR3 is CASSRGAGGLYEQYF. CDR3 coding DNA: TGTGCCAGCAGCCGGGGAGCGGGGGGTCTCTACGAGCAGTACTTC.